This paragraph reports one T cell receptor beta chain. This record comes from a study of blood T cells in healthy people across ages. Sample-barcoded 5' priming and a J-beta primer mix drove a second PCR of about 6 to 12 cycles. TCRdb analysed the 5' RACE reads with MiXCR anew, one entry per CDR3 protein. The sample includes hundreds of thousands of distinct CDR3 sequences, around 48% of them seen just once. This CDR3 spans 16 amino acids. The V gene's germline CDR1 is KGHDR and CDR2 SFDVKD. V dropped 4 bases and J dropped 0 bases, with 9 bases sitting between them. The source of this sequence is a woman aged 55 to 70 in good health. Sequences were obtained from blood. The chain employs TRBV24-1 and TRBJ2-6; D gene unclear. The CDR3 DNA follows: TGTGCCACCAGTGAGGGTGCCCCCTCTGGGGCCAACGTCCTGACTTTC. Its protein product is CATSEGAPSGANVLTF.